Here is one T cell receptor beta chain with its context. The antigen remains undetermined. The data originate from a study of identifying expanded T cells in peripheral blood. Study-wide points: Across healthy donors, higher total template counts meant significantly greater roughly two-week count variance.

Only in-frame clones appear in the TCRdb table, and some are missing; sequencing was by immunoSEQ multiplex PCR. Here the sample spans around 130,000 clones, approximately 86% being singletons. CDR3 length: 12 residues. Trimming took off 3 bases at V and 4 bases at J, with 7 bases between the two ends. CDR1 is SNHLY and CDR2 is FYNNEI in the germline V gene. Sequencing was done on a sample of blood. The TCR originated in a person aged 18 to 75 in good health. V is TRBV2 and J is TRBJ2-7; D gene unclear. CDR3 DNA sequence: TGTGCCAGCAGTGAGCGTGGTTACGAGCAGTACTTC. It specifies CASSERGYEQYF.